These 8 T cell receptor beta chains share one sample of origin, sequenced in a study of T cell repertoires in cytomegalovirus infection. Via MiXCR, TCRdb re-called the reads, giving one row per CDR3 protein. The sample includes more than 40,000 distinct CDR3 sequences, about 20% of them seen just once. Antigens of these TCRs are unknown. The material was CD8+ T cells from cultured PBMCs, obtained from culture after CMV antigen stimulation. The receptors were sampled from a human donor in good health (CMV status not recorded). Some clones in this sample may be carry-over from other donors' samples.

This sequence joins TRBV7-6 and TRBJ2-2, with 8 bases fitting TRBD2. V lost 5 bases and J lost 4; bases outside the gene matches: 6. This CDR3 spans 15 amino acids. Per the germline V gene, CDR1 is SGHVS and CDR2 is FNYEAQ. DNA for the CDR3: TGTGCCAGCAGCCCCGGGACTAGTCCCACCGGGGAGCTGTTTTTT. Encoded protein: CASSPGTSPTGELFF.

The chain is built from TRBV29-1 and TRBJ1-1; D is unresolved. The CDR3 is made up of 14 amino acids. V was clipped by 5 bases and J by 3 bases, with 16 bases between them. CDR1 and CDR2 (germline): SQVTM, ANQGSEA. The CDR3 reads CSVPLAGADTEAFF. The CDR3 DNA is TGCAGCGTTCCTCTCGCGGGCGCGGACACTGAAGCTTTCTTT.

The chain has TRBV6-1 and TRBJ1-5, with D uncertain. This CDR3 is 15 amino acids long. V gave up 11 bases and J gave up 0 bases, with 17 bases separating them. Germline V CDR1 and CDR2: MNHNS, SASEGT. Written as DNA, the CDR3 is TGTGCCTCCCGACCCAGCGCCGATAGCAATCAGCCCCAGCATTTT. Translation gives CASRPSADSNQPQHF.

The gene calls are TRBV7-2 and TRBJ2-3; no definite D call. Per the germline V gene, CDR1 is SGHTA and CDR2 is FQGNSA. With 5 bases removed from V and 5 bases from J, the gap between germline ends came to 17 bases. The CDR3 has 15 amino acids. The CDR3 loop reads CASSRERFDGDTQYF. DNA for the CDR3: TGTGCCAGCAGCCGAGAGAGGTTCGATGGAGATACGCAGTATTTT.

The gene calls are TRBV20-1 and TRBJ2-1; a weak D match, TRBD1 (6 bases). Germline CDR1 DFQATT, CDR2 SNEGSKA (reference sequence). This CDR3 has 9 amino acids. The germline V and J ends were trimmed by 6 bases and 10 bases, with 7 bases remaining between them. The CDR3 is CSAGTEQFF. In nucleotides, the CDR3 is TGCAGTGCCGGGACAGAGCAGTTCTTC.

This clonotype was seen a few times. The chain carries TRBV7-6 and TRBJ2-1; D is unresolved. The CDR3 is 13 amino acids. Germline V gene lookup returns CDR1 SGHVS and CDR2 FNYEAQ. The V end lost 6 bases, the J end lost 4 bases, and 10 bases lay between the germline ends. DNA of the CDR3: TGTGCCAGCAGACACAGTGGATACAATGAGCAGTTCTTC. This sequence encodes CASRHSGYNEQFF.

The genes are TRBV6-2 or TRBV6-3 and TRBJ2-5, with D possibly called TRBD1 or TRBD2 (5 bases each). The CDR3 has 16 residues. V lost 5 bases and J lost 0, with 16 bases in between. Germline V gene data show CDR1 as MNHEY and CDR2 as SVGEGT. The CDR3 here is CASSETGGVYQETQYF. CDR3 bases: TGTGCCAGCAGTGAAACAGGAGGAGTGTACCAAGAGACCCAGTACTTC.

This clonotype was found a few times. The chain combines TRBV4-3 with TRBJ2-1, with TRBD2 matching over 9 bases. The V gene's germline CDR1 is LGHNA and CDR2 YSLEER. CDR3 length: 16 residues. The V gene end was trimmed by 4 bases and the J gene end by 7 bases; junction bases not matched to a gene: 11. The CDR3 here is CASSLGSGGPRNEQFF. CDR3 sequence (DNA): TGCGCCAGCAGCCTAGGAAGCGGGGGGCCACGTAATGAGCAGTTCTTC.